The 31 T cell receptor beta chains in this list originate from one sample, sequenced in a study of blood T cell repertoires in COVID-19. Using immunoSEQ multiplex PCR, the repertoire was profiled, and TCRdb retains in-frame clones only, with some absent. This sample has 250,000 or so clones, with approximately 80% found just once. Sequenced: PBMCs or T cells enriched from blood (not recorded which). The receptors were sampled from a man aged 60 to 69 who had recovered from COVID-19.

To note about this clone: This sample includes further DNA sequences coding for the same CDR3. The chain joins TRBV7-2 to TRBJ1-1, with D uncertain. From germline, CDR1 is SGHTA and CDR2 FQGNSA. This CDR3 is built from 14 residues. V gave up 0 bases and J gave up 0 bases, with 5 bases separating them. The CDR3 region is CASSLATVNTEAFF. Here the CDR3 DNA reads TGTGCCAGCAGCTTAGCCACAGTGAACACTGAAGCTTTCTTT.

The rearrangement joins TRBV15 to TRBJ1-1; D unresolved. In germline, CDR1 is LNHNV, CDR2 YYDKDF (reference sequence). V was clipped by 0 bases and J by 6 bases, with 11 bases between them. The CDR3 is 14 residues long. CDR3 nucleotide sequence: TGTGCCACCAGCAGAGATGGGCGGGGATCTGAAGCTTTCTTT. Amino acids: CATSRDGRGSEAFF.

This chain uses TRBV20-1 with TRBJ1-5, with D possibly TRBD1 on 6 matching bases. The V gene's germline CDR1 is DFQATT and CDR2 SNEGSKA (reference sequence). Trimming stripped 3 bases from V and 5 bases from J, with 17 bases between. The CDR3 totals 15 residues. The CDR3 DNA is TGCAGTGCTAGTGGGGGGCGGGGGGCCGATCAGCCCCAGCATTTT. As protein: CSASGGRGADQPQHF.

DNA for the CDR3: TGTGCCAGCAGCTCGCCGGGACAGGGTGGTTATGAGCAGTTCTTC. It encodes CASSSPGQGGYEQFF. The chain is built from TRBV7-9 and TRBJ2-1; 9 bases line up with TRBD1. The ends lost 4 bases at V and 8 bases at J; junction bases unmatched: 9. The CDR3 is 15 amino acids. Germline values: CDR1 SEHNR, CDR2 FQNEAQ (reference sequence).

The chain is built from TRBV27 and TRBJ2-1, with 7 bases lining up with TRBD2. The V and J ends lost 7 bases and 4 bases, in that order; junction bases with no gene match: 7. The CDR3 covers 14 residues. CDR1 and CDR2 (germline): MNHEY, SMNVEV (reference sequence). The CDR3 here is CASTEKRGYNEQFF. CDR3 DNA sequence: TGTGCCAGCACCGAGAAGCGGGGTTACAATGAGCAGTTCTTC.

The chain joins TRBV5-1 to TRBJ1-3; a weak D match, TRBD1 (5 bases). Trimming stripped 3 bases from V and 9 bases from J, with 16 bases between. The CDR3 totals 14 residues. The germline CDR1 and CDR2 sequences are SGHRS and YFSETQ. The CDR3 bases are TGCGCCAGCAGCTCTAGCGGGGACGATGGCACCATATATTTT. This gives the protein CASSSSGDDGTIYF.

This clone was seen more than once but under ten times. The genes are TRBV7-2 and TRBJ2-3; D perhaps matches TRBD2 (7 bases). The CDR3 totals 14 residues. V was shortened by 0 bases and J by 7 bases, with 11 bases between the two germline ends. Germline CDR1 and CDR2: SGHTA and FQGNSA. Written as DNA, the CDR3 is TGTGCCAGCAGCTTAGCGGGGGGGCCGAATACGCAGTATTTT. It encodes CASSLAGGPNTQYF.

This clone has only a few counts. The V and J genes are TRBV3-1 (or the pseudogene TRBV3-2) and TRBJ2-1; a possible D gene is TRBD2 (6 bases). The CDR3 consists of 15 residues. Per germline, CDR1 LGHDT and CDR2 YNNKEL (reference sequence). The ends were cut back, 1 base at V and 6 bases at J, with 13 bases in the middle. The CDR3 reads CASSQVLRSGNEQFF. CDR3 nucleotides: TGTGCCAGCAGCCAAGTGTTACGTAGCGGCAATGAGCAGTTCTTC.

The V gene is TRBV7-6, the J gene TRBJ2-1; TRBD1 matches 7 bases. Trimming removed 5 bases from V and 1 base from J; junction bases left unmatched: 5. The CDR3 has 15 amino acids. Germline CDR1 and CDR2: SGHVS and FNYEAQ. In DNA form, the CDR3 reads TGTGCCAGCAGCCTTGACAGGGAATCCTACAATGAGCAGTTCTTC. Translating gives CASSLDRESYNEQFF.

The chain joins TRBV3-1 (or the pseudogene TRBV3-2) to TRBJ2-7, with a weak D call TRBD2 (5 bases). Germline V gene lookup returns CDR1 LGHDT and CDR2 YNNKEL (reference sequence). This CDR3 region has 13 residues. Trimming pared 4 bases from V and 1 base from J, leaving 8 bases between. The CDR3 region is CASSRTFSYEQYF. The CDR3, as DNA: TGTGCCAGCAGCCGGACTTTTTCCTACGAGCAGTACTTC.

The chain uses TRBV9 and TRBJ2-1; 9 positions match TRBD2. The CDR3 has 16 residues. V lost 3 bases and J lost 7; bases outside the gene matches: 11. Germline-derived CDR1 and CDR2 are SGDLS and YYNGEE. CDR3 protein: CASSAPGLAVVNEQFF. The CDR3 bases are TGTGCCAGCAGCGCACCGGGACTAGCAGTGGTAAATGAGCAGTTCTTC.

V gene TRBV3-1 (or the pseudogene TRBV3-2) combines with J gene TRBJ2-5, with D perhaps matching TRBD2 (5 bases). The germline gives CDR1 LGHDT, CDR2 YNNKEL (reference sequence). Trimming pared 3 bases from V and 3 bases from J, leaving 14 bases between. There are 15 residues in the CDR3. CDR3 coding DNA: TGTGCCAGCAGCCAGCCAGAGGGTCGGAAAGAGACCCAGTACTTC. Residues: CASSQPEGRKETQYF.

J is TRBJ2-7 and V is TRBV3-1 (or the pseudogene TRBV3-2); a weak D match, TRBD2 (6 bases). Germline V gene sequence: CDR1 LGHDT, CDR2 YNNKEL (reference sequence). This CDR3 is built from 13 residues. V lost 7 bases, J lost 7 bases, and 17 bases lay in between. Here the CDR3 DNA reads TGTGCCAGCACCCTTGGGGGGACTTGGGAGCAGTACTTC. As protein: CASTLGGTWEQYF.

The chain carries TRBV21-1 and TRBJ1-2; TRBD1 reflects the table's D call only, with no check against the DNA. TRBV21-1 is a listed pseudogene. This CDR3 region has 14 residues. The CDR3 DNA is TGTGCCAGAAGCAAGGGCGATTTTAACTATGGCTACACCTTC. Protein product: CARSKGDFNYGYTF.

The rearrangement uses TRBV19 and TRBJ2-3; no reliable D call. V was cut by 5 bases and J by 3 bases, with 12 bases left in between. CDR3 length: 14 residues. Germline V gene lookup returns CDR1 LNHDA and CDR2 SQIVND (reference sequence). CDR3 loop: CASSSLPRTDTQYF. Here the CDR3 DNA reads TGTGCCAGTAGTTCCTTACCCCGGACAGATACGCAGTATTTT.

The chain links TRBV5-4 to TRBJ2-4; TRBD1 agrees at 7 bases. The CDR3 length is 18 residues. Germline loops: CDR1 SGHNT, CDR2 YYREEE (reference sequence). The trim removed 5 bases at V and 0 bases at J, leaving 14 bases unmatched. CDR3 loop: CASSQKSGTDLAKNIQYF. As DNA, the CDR3 is TGTGCCAGCAGTCAAAAATCAGGGACAGATCTAGCCAAAAACATTCAGTACTTC. Supplemented by reference TRBV5-4 and TRBJ2-4, the full variable domain reads ETGVTQSPTHLIKTRGQQVTLRCSSQSGHNTVSWYQQALGQGPQFIFQYYREEENGRGNFPPRFSGLQFPNYSSELNVNALELDDSALYLCASSQKSGTDLAKNIQYFGAGTRLSVL.

The rearrangement uses TRBV5-1 and TRBJ2-2; tentatively, D is TRBD1 (6 bases). The CDR3 extends over 14 amino acids. Germline V lookup: CDR1 SGHRS, CDR2 YFSETQ. Trimming took off 2 bases at V and 4 bases at J, with 9 bases between the two ends. The CDR3 loop reads CASSFGDTTGELFF. As DNA, the CDR3 is TGCGCCAGCAGCTTCGGGGACACCACCGGGGAGCTGTTTTTT. Using reference TRBV5-1 and TRBJ2-2 for the parts outside the CDR3, the full variable domain is KAGVTQTPRYLIKTRGQQVTLSCSPISGHRSVSWYQQTPGQGLQFLFEYFSETQRNKGNFPGRFSGRQFSNSRSEMNVSTLELGDSALYLCASSFGDTTGELFFGEGSRLTVL.

The chain links TRBV6-5 to TRBJ2-7, with 7 bases matching TRBD1. Trimming at V came to 10 bases and at J to 2 bases, leaving 14 bases not matched to a gene. Germline V gives CDR1 MNHEY, CDR2 SVGAGI. The CDR3 runs 15 residues. The CDR3 DNA is TGTGCCACCGCGGTGTCCGGGACAGAGGCCTACGAGCAGTACTTC. Its translation: CATAVSGTEAYEQYF.

This clone was found once. In the same sample, other DNA sequences code for this CDR3. This chain connects TRBV27 to TRBJ1-6; tentative D call: TRBD1 (5 bases). This CDR3 spans 13 amino acids. Germline V gene data show CDR1 as MNHEY and CDR2 as SMNVEV (reference sequence). Trimming shortened V by 5 bases and J by 9 bases, and 11 bases separated the two germline ends. CDR3 sequence reads: CASSPRGGSPLHF. In nucleotides, the CDR3 is TGTGCCAGCAGTCCCCGGGGGGGTTCACCCCTCCACTTT.

The chain combines TRBV5-1 with TRBJ2-2; 10 nucleotides match TRBD1. Germline CDR1 is SGHRS and CDR2 is YFSETQ. Trimming took 3 bases from V and 3 from J; bases not matched to a gene: 2. The CDR3 runs 15 residues. The DNA for the CDR3 is TGCGCCAGCAGCTCGGACAGGGGGGACACCGGGGAGCTGTTTTTT. It is translated as CASSSDRGDTGELFF.

This sequence joins TRBV6-5 and TRBJ1-1, with 8 positions matching TRBD1. The germline gives CDR1 MNHEY, CDR2 SVGAGI. The CDR3 sequence is 15 residues long. Unmatched junction bases numbered 0, after V lost 0 bases and J lost 0 bases. In DNA form, the CDR3 reads TGTGCCAGCAGTTACTCACAGGGGGTGAACACTGAAGCTTTCTTT. Amino acid sequence: CASSYSQGVNTEAFF.

The V gene is TRBV5-6, the J gene TRBJ1-6; weak D call: TRBD1 (6 bases). Germline loops: CDR1 SGHDT, CDR2 YYEEEE. The V and J ends lost 4 bases and 8 bases respectively, with 13 bases between them. CDR3 size: 14 residues. For the CDR3, the DNA is TGTGCCAGCAGCCACAGGGACGGCCATTCACCCCTCCACTTT. It yields the protein CASSHRDGHSPLHF.

The chain has TRBV2 and TRBJ1-4, with D hard to call. CDR3 length: 14 residues. Germline CDR1 SNHLY, CDR2 FYNNEI. V was pared by 4 bases and J by 4 bases, with 10 bases between. The CDR3 reads CASSVWSSNEKLFF. Here the CDR3 DNA reads TGTGCCAGCAGTGTGTGGAGCAGTAATGAAAAACTGTTTTTT.

J is TRBJ1-2 and V is TRBV4-3; 9 bases fit TRBD1. With 1 base clipped from V and 4 bases from J, the junction kept 7 bases outside the gene matches. From germline, CDR1 is LGHNA and CDR2 YSLEER. The CDR3 is 16 amino acids. The CDR3 loop reads CASSQGWVGQGYGYTF. The DNA of the CDR3 is TGCGCCAGCAGCCAAGGGTGGGTGGGACAGGGCTATGGCTACACCTTC.

V is TRBV25-1 and J is TRBJ1-4; 7 bases are shared with TRBD1. Losses at the gene ends were 4 bases for V and 5 bases for J; bases not matched to a gene: 7. The CDR3 loop spans 15 amino acids. In germline, CDR1 is MGHDK, CDR2 SYGVNS. The CDR3 sequence is CASSGRQGSNEKLFF. The CDR3 DNA reads as TGTGCCAGCAGTGGTAGACAGGGCTCGAATGAAAAACTGTTTTTT.

The chain carries TRBV3-1 (or the pseudogene TRBV3-2) and TRBJ2-7; the D gene is possibly TRBD1 (5 bases). The CDR3 spans 17 residues. V was cut by 1 base and J by 2 bases, with 18 bases left in between. Per germline, CDR1 LGHDT and CDR2 YNNKEL (reference sequence). The CDR3 coding sequence is TGTGCCAGCAGCCAAGTTCGTTCGGTTGGGGCCCCCTACGAGCAGTACTTC. The encoded protein is CASSQVRSVGAPYEQYF.

The sample holds one count of this clone. The chain uses TRBV7-2 and TRBJ2-5; TRBD2 might be the D (6 bases). The CDR3 has 13 amino acids. The germline V gene encodes CDR1 SGHTA and CDR2 FQGNSA. V lost 5 bases, J lost 7 bases, and 14 bases lay in between. The DNA for the CDR3 is TGTGCCAGCAGCATCGACTGGAGGGGGACCCAGTACTTC. Protein product: CASSIDWRGTQYF.

The chain links TRBV20-1 to TRBJ2-7; D call uncertain. This CDR3 comprises 11 residues. V dropped 4 bases and J dropped 3 bases, with 7 bases sitting between them. Looked up from germline, CDR1 is DFQATT and CDR2 is SNEGSKA (reference sequence). CDR3 protein: CSAKIGYEQYF. CDR3 DNA: TGCAGTGCTAAGATCGGCTACGAGCAGTACTTC.

This chain joins TRBV7-3 and TRBJ1-2, with no clear D. Trimming pared 0 bases from V and 4 bases from J, leaving 9 bases between. The length of the CDR3 is 14 residues. Germline V CDR1 and CDR2: SGHTA, FQGTGA. CDR3 DNA: TGTGCCAGCAGCTTAACCGAGGGAGGCTATGGCTACACCTTC. It yields the protein CASSLTEGGYGYTF.

The chain carries TRBV24-1 and TRBJ2-2, with 16 bases that match TRBD2. V lost 3 bases to trimming and J lost 7 bases; unmatched junction nucleotides: 7. The germline V gene has CDR1 KGHDR and CDR2 SFDVKD. The CDR3 has 18 residues. CDR3 DNA: TGTGCCACCAGTGATGCCGGGACTAGCGGGGGGGCCTTCGGGGAGCTGTTTTTT. Its protein product is CATSDAGTSGGAFGELFF.

The chain recombines TRBV20-1 with TRBJ2-7; possibly TRBD1 for D (5 bases). CDR1 is DFQATT, CDR2 SNEGSKA, per germline (reference sequence). The CDR3 spans 11 residues. The V end lost 6 bases, the J end lost 1 base, and 7 bases lay between the germline ends. The CDR3 spells CSAKGSYEQYF. The CDR3 DNA reads TGCAGTGCGAAGGGGTCCTACGAGCAGTACTTC.